What follows describes a single T cell receptor beta chain. The junction differs from germline at one of its ends, possibly a read error. This entry belongs to a study of Graves' ophthalmopathy and Graves' hyperthyroidism. Per the germline V gene, CDR1 is MNHEY and CDR2 is SVGEGT. The CDR3 runs 14 residues. RNA transcripts were the source from which TCR beta CDR3 regions were amplified. Amplification began with first-round RT-PCR using HTBI primers, then second-round multiplex PCR was performed. One entry per CDR3 protein results from TCRdb running MiXCR on the multiplex PCR reads. The sample includes hundreds of thousands of distinct CDR3 sequences, 22% seen only once; the top ten take around 6.5%.

This clonotype originated in a young woman with stable Graves' hyperthyroidism. Some clones in this sample may be carry-over from other donors' samples. Source material: peripheral blood. V gene TRBV6-2 or TRBV6-3 combines with J gene TRBJ2-5; 7 nucleotides align to TRBD1. The CDR3: CASSWDSNQATQYF. As DNA, the CDR3 is TGTGCCAGCAGCTGGGACAGTAACCAAGCGACCCAGTACTTC.